This TCR beta chain was documented in a study of blood T cell repertoires in COVID-19 (dated by TCRdb to between 2020 and 2021). Concerning the study at large: Samples from collaborators originated in the United States, Italy and Spain and spanned both the acute and convalescent phases of COVID-19. Subjects who had been exposed to COVID-19, were actively infected with it, or had recovered from it provided the deeply sampled blood TCRbeta repertoires that made up the dataset. Where HLA class I and class II types were available, the types were taken from metadata supplied by the sample provider, not from assay-based typing. The prospective study material was composed of cDNA or gDNA derived from T cells, B-cell-depleted T cells, or PBMCs. Samples were obtained from the ongoing ImmuneRACE study (first 160 participants) and from over a thousand subjects provided by 6 global collaborators. The repertoires were released in a freely available public database intended as a resource for research on the immune response to SARS-CoV-2. The sample metadata nearly always contained a de-identified subject ID, COVID-19 status, age in years and sex.

One collaborating source in Seattle enrolled patients while the patients were actively infected and followed the patients over time throughout the course of disease. The collaborating institutions used their own protocols to collect whole blood in K2EDTA tubes. For TCRbeta analysis, collaborators shipped samples as frozen whole blood, isolated PBMCs, or DNA extracted from either of those sample types. TCRbeta CDR3 regions were amplified from genomic DNA using the immunoSEQ Assay, a bias-controlled multiplex PCR. As for the original processing: The number of nucleated cells in each sample was estimated by amplification of reference gene primers within the assay. Sequence reads were collapsed and filtered to measure the absolute abundance of every unique TCRbeta CDR3 rearrangement. For each sample, productive Simpson clonality was calculated as the square root of Simpson's diversity index across productive rearrangements. TCRdb mirrors the immuneACCESS table, restricted to in-frame sequences. Some clones are absent from its copies; in checked studies, under half trace to an unresolved V gene, and the reason for the others is unknown. That table furnishes V, J and clone size, whereas the DNA furnished D and trimming. The sample includes fewer than 300,000 clones, with more than 85% observed a single time. The ten largest clones represent under 3% of the sample.

General study outcomes and caveats: The amount of clinical and demographic metadata varied by source and participant and was provided uncurated.

The CDR3 goes from the cysteine to the phenylalanine over 11 residues. Left in the record is the CDR3 DNA by itself, 33 bases read in frame from the first base. The V end loses 4 bases and the J end loses 3 bases, and a stretch of 7 bases separates them. As encoded in the germline V gene, CDR1 is SQVTM while CDR2 is ANQGSEA. On this clone: Its antigen is unknown. No base quality information exists; no much larger clone differs at one position.

The sequenced material came from peripheral blood. The rearrangement joined TRBV29-1 to TRBJ2-7; matching of 6 bases hints at TRBD1 as the D gene. This clonotype originated in a person aged 18 to 30 with COVID-19, enrolled during active disease. The sequenced DNA: TGCAGCGTTGCACAGGGCTACGAGCAGTACTTC. This gives the protein CSVAQGYEQYF.